The rows below give T cell receptor beta chains drawn from one sample of a study of blood T cells in healthy people across ages. TCRdb fed the 5' RACE reads into MiXCR, producing one record per CDR3 protein. The sample yields 800,000 to 950,000 distinct CDR3 sequences, approximately 32% seen once. These data also featured in a second study, about T cells of mothers and their children.

Sequenced material: blood. The receptors come from a woman between 40 and 50 years old in good health. CDR3s include the opening cysteine and the closing phenylalanine or tryptophan. Fields, in order: clone size, J gene, V gene, D gene, CDR3 protein, CDR3 DNA. The D gene is left open where the match is weak. Clone size is given for some rows only: seen once, a few or many times, or a class if the clone is expanded.

clone_size: NA; j_call: TRBJ2-3; v_call: TRBV27; d_call: TRBD2; cdr3_aa: CASSLWGGGGTDTQYF; cdr3_nt: TGTGCCAGCAGTTTATGGGGCGGGGGGGGGACAGATACGCAGTATTTT
clone_size: NA; j_call: TRBJ1-1; v_call: TRBV28; d_call: TRBD1; cdr3_aa: CASSPAGTGFWGRNTEAFF; cdr3_nt: TGTGCCAGCAGTCCCGCCGGGACAGGGTTTTGGGGTAGAAACACTGAAGCTTTCTTT
clone_size: NA; j_call: TRBJ1-2; v_call: TRBV27; d_call: NA; cdr3_aa: CASSLTRTYGYTF; cdr3_nt: TGTGCCAGCAGCTTGACAAGAACCTATGGCTACACCTTC
clone_size: few; j_call: TRBJ2-5; v_call: TRBV27; d_call: TRBD2; cdr3_aa: CASTGLATKEQYF; cdr3_nt: TGTGCCAGCACGGGACTAGCCACAAAAGAGCAGTACTTC
clone_size: NA; j_call: TRBJ1-1; v_call: TRBV29-1; d_call: NA; cdr3_aa: CSVDSEAFF; cdr3_nt: TGCAGCGTTGATAGTGAAGCTTTCTTT
clone_size: NA; j_call: TRBJ1-1; v_call: TRBV4-2; d_call: NA; cdr3_aa: CASSPGPGGGTEAFF; cdr3_nt: TGTGCCAGCAGCCCCGGTCCGGGAGGGGGCACTGAAGCTTTCTTT
clone_size: few; j_call: TRBJ2-1; v_call: TRBV12-3/TRBV12-4; d_call: TRBD2; cdr3_aa: CASTQTSGGATEQFF; cdr3_nt: TGTGCCAGCACCCAAACTAGCGGGGGGGCTACTGAGCAGTTCTTC
clone_size: NA; j_call: TRBJ2-7; v_call: TRBV20-1; d_call: TRBD1; cdr3_aa: CSARLGQAGTSEQYF; cdr3_nt: TGCAGTGCTAGATTGGGACAGGCCGGAACCTCCGAGCAGTACTTC
clone_size: few; j_call: TRBJ2-3; v_call: TRBV6-1; d_call: TRBD2; cdr3_aa: CASSVPAGGLTDTQYF; cdr3_nt: TGTGCCAGCAGTGTCCCAGCGGGGGGGCTGACAGATACGCAGTATTTT
clone_size: few; j_call: TRBJ1-5; v_call: TRBV5-6; d_call: NA; cdr3_aa: CASSWRGAGGNQPQHF; cdr3_nt: TGTGCCAGCAGCTGGCGGGGGGCCGGTGGCAATCAGCCCCAGCATTTT
clone_size: many; j_call: TRBJ2-7; v_call: TRBV5-1; d_call: NA; cdr3_aa: CASRLGYYEQYF; cdr3_nt: TGCGCCAGCAGACTTGGATACTACGAGCAGTACTTC
clone_size: NA; j_call: TRBJ1-1; v_call: TRBV3-1; d_call: NA; cdr3_aa: CASSQGAGGEAFF; cdr3_nt: TGTGCCAGCAGCCAAGGCGCGGGGGGTGAAGCTTTCTTT
clone_size: NA; j_call: TRBJ2-5; v_call: TRBV20-1; d_call: TRBD1; cdr3_aa: CSAGGQGKETQYF; cdr3_nt: TGCAGTGCTGGGGGACAGGGGAAAGAGACCCAGTACTTC
clone_size: few; j_call: TRBJ2-5; v_call: TRBV7-6; d_call: TRBD2; cdr3_aa: CASTFRRSGGNQETQYF; cdr3_nt: TGTGCCAGCACCTTTCGGAGAAGCGGGGGTAACCAAGAGACCCAGTACTTC
clone_size: NA; j_call: TRBJ1-2; v_call: TRBV4-3; d_call: NA; cdr3_aa: CPSSQDITTNYGYTF; cdr3_nt: TGCCCCAGCAGCCAAGATATCACAACTAACTATGGCTACACCTTC
clone_size: NA; j_call: TRBJ2-3; v_call: TRBV7-9; d_call: TRBD2; cdr3_aa: CASSSNAAGLALGTQYF; cdr3_nt: TGTGCCAGCAGCTCGAATGCCGCGGGACTAGCGCTAGGTACGCAGTATTTT
clone_size: NA; j_call: TRBJ2-1; v_call: TRBV5-1; d_call: NA; cdr3_aa: CASSLAKSSNNEQFF; cdr3_nt: TGCGCCAGCAGCTTGGCTAAGAGCTCCAACAATGAGCAGTTCTTC
clone_size: NA; j_call: TRBJ2-7; v_call: TRBV5-5; d_call: NA; cdr3_aa: CASSLESLDLYEQYF; cdr3_nt: TGTGCCAGCAGCTTGGAGTCCCTCGATCTCTACGAGCAGTACTTC
clone_size: NA; j_call: TRBJ1-2; v_call: TRBV12-3/TRBV12-4; d_call: TRBD1; cdr3_aa: CASTLGGGQDGYTF; cdr3_nt: TGTGCCAGCACCCTAGGAGGGGGCCAGGATGGCTACACCTTC
clone_size: few; j_call: TRBJ2-1; v_call: TRBV7-3; d_call: TRBD2; cdr3_aa: CASSLISGGVNEQFF; cdr3_nt: TGTGCCAGCAGCTTAATATCCGGGGGGGTAAATGAGCAGTTCTTC
clone_size: many; j_call: TRBJ1-2; v_call: TRBV20-1; d_call: TRBD1; cdr3_aa: CSARTGGAFASYGYTF; cdr3_nt: TGCAGTGCTAGAACAGGGGGAGCTTTCGCAAGCTATGGCTACACCTTC
clone_size: NA; j_call: TRBJ2-3; v_call: TRBV28; d_call: NA; cdr3_aa: CASSFTRTSTDTQYF; cdr3_nt: TGTGCCAGCAGTTTTACTCGCACCAGCACAGATACGCAGTATTTT
clone_size: NA; j_call: TRBJ2-1; v_call: TRBV10-3; d_call: TRBD1; cdr3_aa: CAISEGRGRNNEQFF; cdr3_nt: TGTGCCATCAGTGAAGGCAGGGGGAGAAACAATGAGCAGTTCTTC
clone_size: NA; j_call: TRBJ1-2; v_call: TRBV7-2; d_call: NA; cdr3_aa: CASSLALTRGGDYGYTF; cdr3_nt: TGTGCCAGCAGCTTAGCCTTGACCAGGGGAGGCGACTATGGCTACACCTTC
clone_size: many; j_call: TRBJ1-2; v_call: TRBV20-1; d_call: NA; cdr3_aa: CSATLQGVSYGYTF; cdr3_nt: TGCAGTGCTACCCTCCAAGGGGTGTCGTATGGCTACACCTTC
clone_size: NA; j_call: TRBJ2-1; v_call: TRBV7-3; d_call: TRBD2; cdr3_aa: CASSERAGRSYNEQFF; cdr3_nt: TGCGCCAGCAGCGAGAGAGCGGGGCGCTCCTACAATGAGCAGTTCTTC
clone_size: few; j_call: TRBJ2-7; v_call: TRBV6-6; d_call: NA; cdr3_aa: CACSYSEGSGYEQYF; cdr3_nt: TGTGCCTGCAGTTACTCGGAAGGTAGCGGCTACGAGCAGTACTTC
clone_size: NA; j_call: TRBJ1-2; v_call: TRBV28; d_call: NA; cdr3_aa: CASSLVGVDYGYTF; cdr3_nt: TGTGCCAGCAGTTTAGTAGGGGTTGACTATGGCTACACCTTC
clone_size: NA; j_call: TRBJ1-1; v_call: TRBV18; d_call: NA; cdr3_aa: CASSHLPGDPRRGTEAFF; cdr3_nt: TGTGCCAGCTCACACCTACCGGGCGACCCCCGTCGTGGCACTGAAGCTTTCTTT
clone_size: many; j_call: TRBJ1-5; v_call: TRBV27; d_call: TRBD1; cdr3_aa: CASSLSGGQPQHF; cdr3_nt: TGTGCCAGCAGTTTATCAGGGGGCCAGCCCCAGCATTTT
clone_size: NA; j_call: TRBJ1-1; v_call: TRBV18; d_call: NA; cdr3_aa: CASSPIIAGNTEAFF; cdr3_nt: TGTGCCAGCTCACCAATCATTGCGGGGAACACTGAAGCTTTCTTT
clone_size: once; j_call: TRBJ2-5; v_call: TRBV5-1; d_call: NA; cdr3_aa: CASSEAGGQETQYF; cdr3_nt: TGCGCCAGCAGTGAGGCGGGCGGCCAAGAGACCCAGTACTTC
clone_size: NA; j_call: TRBJ2-4; v_call: TRBV9; d_call: NA; cdr3_aa: CASSWGEAKNIQYF; cdr3_nt: TGTGCCAGCAGTTGGGGGGAAGCCAAAAACATTCAGTACTTC
clone_size: NA; j_call: TRBJ1-1; v_call: TRBV7-2; d_call: NA; cdr3_aa: CASSLGISGTEAFF; cdr3_nt: TGTGCCAGCAGCTTAGGTATATCCGGCACTGAAGCTTTCTTT
clone_size: NA; j_call: TRBJ1-2; v_call: TRBV20-1; d_call: NA; cdr3_aa: CSGRSGRLDYGYTF; cdr3_nt: TGCAGCGGCCGGAGCGGGAGGCTGGACTATGGCTACACCTTC
clone_size: few; j_call: TRBJ1-5; v_call: TRBV15; d_call: TRBD1; cdr3_aa: CATSRVFGDRLNQPQHF; cdr3_nt: TGTGCCACCAGCAGAGTGTTTGGGGACAGACTAAATCAGCCCCAGCATTTT
clone_size: NA; j_call: TRBJ2-2; v_call: TRBV4-1; d_call: NA; cdr3_aa: CASSQRSWREETGELFF; cdr3_nt: TGCGCCAGCAGCCAAAGATCATGGAGGGAGGAAACCGGGGAGCTGTTTTTT
clone_size: many; j_call: TRBJ2-3; v_call: TRBV7-2; d_call: TRBD2; cdr3_aa: CASSSGLAGGADTQYF; cdr3_nt: TGTGCCAGCAGCTCCGGACTAGCGGGGGGAGCAGATACGCAGTATTTT
clone_size: NA; j_call: TRBJ2-2; v_call: TRBV20-1; d_call: NA; cdr3_aa: CSARPGAWTGELFF; cdr3_nt: TGCAGTGCCAGACCAGGGGCCTGGACCGGGGAGCTGTTTTTT
clone_size: many; j_call: TRBJ1-6; v_call: TRBV20-1; d_call: TRBD1; cdr3_aa: CSARVGTDNSPLHF; cdr3_nt: TGCAGTGCTAGAGTAGGGACAGATAATTCACCCCTCCACTTT
clone_size: few; j_call: TRBJ1-1; v_call: TRBV14; d_call: TRBD1; cdr3_aa: CASSQARGQGRVTEAFF; cdr3_nt: TGTGCCAGCAGCCAGGCCCGAGGACAGGGAAGAGTAACTGAAGCTTTCTTT
clone_size: NA; j_call: TRBJ2-1; v_call: TRBV27; d_call: TRBD2; cdr3_aa: CASRWAGGYSNEQFF; cdr3_nt: TGTGCCAGCAGATGGGCGGGGGGGTATTCCAATGAGCAGTTCTTC
clone_size: NA; j_call: TRBJ2-6; v_call: TRBV6-2/TRBV6-3; d_call: NA; cdr3_aa: CASSLFNPGQSSGANVLTF; cdr3_nt: TGTGCCAGCAGTCTATTTAATCCAGGGCAGAGCTCTGGGGCCAACGTCCTGACTTTC
clone_size: many; j_call: TRBJ2-5; v_call: TRBV6-6; d_call: NA; cdr3_aa: CASSYVTDGTQYF; cdr3_nt: TGTGCCAGCAGTTACGTTACAGACGGGACCCAGTACTTC
clone_size: NA; j_call: TRBJ2-5; v_call: TRBV3-1; d_call: TRBD2; cdr3_aa: CASSQGYGGGPGETQYF; cdr3_nt: TGTGCCAGCAGCCAAGGCTACGGGGGGGGGCCGGGAGAGACCCAGTACTTC
clone_size: NA; j_call: TRBJ2-1; v_call: TRBV5-1; d_call: TRBD2; cdr3_aa: CASSLFLASGSYNEQFF; cdr3_nt: TGCGCCAGCAGCTTATTCCTCGCTAGCGGCTCCTACAATGAGCAGTTCTTC
clone_size: many; j_call: TRBJ2-6; v_call: TRBV29-1; d_call: NA; cdr3_aa: CSATEANVLTF; cdr3_nt: TGCAGCGCCACCGAGGCCAACGTCCTGACTTTC
clone_size: few; j_call: TRBJ1-5; v_call: TRBV12-3/TRBV12-4; d_call: TRBD1; cdr3_aa: CASSTGQGNNQPQHF; cdr3_nt: TGTGCCAGCAGCACGGGACAGGGGAACAATCAGCCCCAGCATTTT
clone_size: NA; j_call: TRBJ1-2; v_call: TRBV28; d_call: NA; cdr3_aa: CASSSHSNYGYTF; cdr3_nt: TGTGCCAGCAGTTCCCACTCTAACTATGGCTACACCTTC
clone_size: few; j_call: TRBJ2-4; v_call: TRBV29-1; d_call: TRBD1; cdr3_aa: CSVGDRGLREQYF; cdr3_nt: TGCAGCGTTGGGGACAGGGGTCTACGTGAGCAGTACTTC
clone_size: NA; j_call: TRBJ2-4; v_call: TRBV7-2; d_call: TRBD2; cdr3_aa: CASSLGGSGGLYNEQYF; cdr3_nt: TGTGCCAGCAGCTTAGGTGGTAGCGGGGGTCTTTACAATGAGCAGTACTTC
clone_size: NA; j_call: TRBJ2-4; v_call: TRBV14; d_call: NA; cdr3_aa: CASSQGGSRGAYF; cdr3_nt: TGTGCCAGCAGCCAAGGCGGATCAAGGGGGGCGTACTTC
clone_size: many; j_call: TRBJ2-5; v_call: TRBV25-1; d_call: TRBD2; cdr3_aa: CASSRGGQETQYF; cdr3_nt: TGTGCCAGCAGTCGGGGGGGCCAAGAGACCCAGTACTTC
clone_size: NA; j_call: TRBJ2-3; v_call: TRBV28; d_call: TRBD1; cdr3_aa: CASSLDRLPTDTQYF; cdr3_nt: TGTGCCAGCAGCTTGGACAGGCTTCCCACAGATACGCAGTATTTT
clone_size: NA; j_call: TRBJ2-2; v_call: TRBV7-9; d_call: TRBD2; cdr3_aa: CASSSTSGRDYYSGSGELFF; cdr3_nt: TGTGCCAGCAGCTCAACCTCGGGCAGGGACTACTATTCTGGGTCCGGGGAGCTGTTTTTT
clone_size: many; j_call: TRBJ2-3; v_call: TRBV10-3; d_call: TRBD2; cdr3_aa: CATIPGGSSTDTQYF; cdr3_nt: TGTGCCACCATCCCGGGGGGGTCTAGCACAGATACGCAGTATTTT
clone_size: many; j_call: TRBJ2-5; v_call: TRBV28; d_call: TRBD1; cdr3_aa: CASSQATGAQETQYF; cdr3_nt: TGTGCCAGCAGTCAGGCAACAGGGGCCCAAGAGACCCAGTACTTC